This record concerns one T cell receptor (beta chain) sequence. This entry comes from a study of blood T cell repertoires in COVID-19. Turning to the study itself: Both acute and convalescent COVID-19 samples were obtained from the United States, Italy and Spain. PBMCs, B-cell-depleted T cells, or T cells were the source of the cDNA or gDNA that made up the material.

Authors' processing steps: By means of reference gene primer amplification, nucleated cell counts were estimated. Sequencing was performed with immunoSEQ multiplex PCR; in TCRdb, only in-frame clones are kept and a portion is missing. V, J and clone size are taken as reported in that table, and D and trimming were inferred from the DNA itself. The table lists around 71,000 clones, approximately 89% of them singletons, with around 1.9% in the top ten. The CDR3 is 14 residues long. In germline, CDR1 is LNHNV, CDR2 YYDKDF (reference sequence). Trimming stripped 0 bases from V and 6 bases from J, with 12 bases between.

The sample taken for sequencing was peripheral blood. This receptor was identified in a woman aged 55-69 years with acute or convalescent COVID-19. V is TRBV15 and J is TRBJ2-7; D is unresolved. This CDR3 reads CATSRDRGPSEQYF. DNA for the CDR3: TGTGCCACCAGCAGAGACAGAGGTCCAAGCGAGCAGTACTTC.